This T cell receptor beta chain comes out of a study of CD8+ T cells in alopecia areata. About the research overall: A regimen of oral tofacitinib, 5 to 10 mg twice daily, was given to treated patients.

Study results and caveats: Scalp data also include sequences from resident alphabeta T cells of normal skin. Normal scalp showed lower clonality than lesional scalp, especially alopecia totalis/universalis.

In the case of this clone: Its antigen is currently unknown.

PBMCs served as the source from which CD4+ and CD8+ T cells were sorted. V was shortened by 3 bases and J by 7 bases, with 6 bases between the two germline ends. The CDR3 is made up of 10 amino acids. The germline gives CDR1 DFQATT, CDR2 SNEGSKA (reference sequence). Reverse transcription of extracted RNA yielded cDNA, which provided the sequencing template. Measured with immunoSEQ multiplex PCR; TCRdb has only the in-frame clones, and not every one. The table records roughly 180,000 clones, 63% of them present only once. The receptor was isolated from a human donor with alopecia areata. The chain couples TRBV20-1 to TRBJ1-1; D unclear. The sample here was CD4+ T cells sorted from blood, taken at week 0. In DNA, the CDR3 is TGCAGTGCTAGTACGATTGAAGCTTTCTTT. Its translation: CSASTIEAFF.